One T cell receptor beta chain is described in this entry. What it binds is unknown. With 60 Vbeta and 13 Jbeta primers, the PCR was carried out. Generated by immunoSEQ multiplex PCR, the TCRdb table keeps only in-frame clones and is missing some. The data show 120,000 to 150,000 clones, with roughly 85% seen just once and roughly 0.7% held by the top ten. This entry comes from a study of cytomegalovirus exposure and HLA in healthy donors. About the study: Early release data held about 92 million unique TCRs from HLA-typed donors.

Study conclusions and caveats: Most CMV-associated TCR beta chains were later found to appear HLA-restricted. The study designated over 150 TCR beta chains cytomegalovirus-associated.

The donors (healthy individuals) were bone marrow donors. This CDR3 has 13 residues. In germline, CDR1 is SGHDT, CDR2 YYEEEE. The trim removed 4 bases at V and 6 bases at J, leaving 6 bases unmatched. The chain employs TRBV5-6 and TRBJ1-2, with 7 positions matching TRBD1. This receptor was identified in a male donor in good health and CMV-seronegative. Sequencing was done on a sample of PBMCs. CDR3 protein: CASSGGQSDGYTF. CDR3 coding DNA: TGTGCCAGCAGCGGGGGACAGTCGGATGGCTACACCTTC.